A selection of T cell receptor beta chains follows, all from one sample in a study of CD8 T cells in ankylosing spondylitis. TCRdb re-analysed the 5' RACE reads in MiXCR, keeping a single row per CDR3 protein. Found here are around 250,000 distinct CDR3 sequences, more than 25% of them singletons; the top ten hold approximately 4.6%. The sequenced sample was blood, either unsorted or a sorted T cell fraction (not recorded which). All receptors come from a male donor with ankylosing spondylitis or in good health (not recorded which). Both conserved end residues are part of each CDR3.

V gene: TRBV29-1; CDR3 protein: CSVGFAYEQYF
V gene: TRBV5-1; CDR3 protein: CASSFESSYEQYF
V gene: TRBV7-6; CDR3 protein: CASSYRGGTDTQYF
V gene: TRBV9; CDR3 protein: CASSVEISSYEGGEQYF
V gene: TRBV6-5; CDR3 protein: CASSSRGGTDTQYF
V gene: TRBV5-6; CDR3 protein: CASSYGQGLYNEQFF
V gene: TRBV12-3/TRBV12-4; CDR3 protein: CASSSSDRSGYEQYF
V gene: TRBV12-3/TRBV12-4; CDR3 protein: CASSDGGEKLFF
V gene: TRBV10-2; CDR3 protein: CASSESYPPYNEQFF
V gene: TRBV6-5; CDR3 protein: CASSYGPNNPYNEQFF
V gene: TRBV6-5; CDR3 protein: CASSYGTGNEAFF
V gene: TRBV7-2; CDR3 protein: CASSPRRAANTGELFF